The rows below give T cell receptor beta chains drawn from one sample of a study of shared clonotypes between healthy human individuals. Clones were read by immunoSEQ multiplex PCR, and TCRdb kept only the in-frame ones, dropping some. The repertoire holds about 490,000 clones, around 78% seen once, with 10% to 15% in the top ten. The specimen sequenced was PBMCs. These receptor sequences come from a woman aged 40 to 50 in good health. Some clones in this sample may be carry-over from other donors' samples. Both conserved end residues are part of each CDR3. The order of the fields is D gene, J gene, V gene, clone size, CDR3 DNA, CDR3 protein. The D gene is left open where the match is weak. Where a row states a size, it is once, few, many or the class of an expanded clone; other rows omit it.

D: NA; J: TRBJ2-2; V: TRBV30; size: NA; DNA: TGTGCCTGGAGTGTACTGGGATCCGACACCGGGGAGCTGTTTTTT; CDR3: CAWSVLGSDTGELFF
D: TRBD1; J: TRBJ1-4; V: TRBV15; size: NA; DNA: TGTGCCACCAGCAGAGGGACAGGGACGGGGGATAATGAAAAACTGTTTTTT; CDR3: CATSRGTGTGDNEKLFF
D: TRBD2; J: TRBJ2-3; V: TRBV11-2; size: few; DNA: TGTGCCAGCAGCGCGGGAGGGCAGTATTTT; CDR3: CASSAGGQYF
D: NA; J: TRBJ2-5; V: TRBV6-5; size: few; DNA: TGTGCCAGCAGGAATAGTATTAGAGAGACCCAGTACTTC; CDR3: CASRNSIRETQYF
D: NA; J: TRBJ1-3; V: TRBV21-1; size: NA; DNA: TGTGCCAGCAGCACTGAGACAGACCACTCTGGAAACACCATATATTTT; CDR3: CASSTETDHSGNTIYF
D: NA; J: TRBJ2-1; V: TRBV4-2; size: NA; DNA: TGTGCCAGCAGCCAAGAAAAATACAATGAGCAGTTCTTC; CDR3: CASSQEKYNEQFF
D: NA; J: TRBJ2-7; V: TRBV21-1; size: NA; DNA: TGTGCCAGCAGCAAAGAACAGGGACTAGCGTGCTACGAGCAGTACTTC; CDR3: CASSKEQGLACYEQYF
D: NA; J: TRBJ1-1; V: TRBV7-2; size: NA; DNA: TGTGCCAGCCGCCGGAACACTGAAGCTTTCTTT; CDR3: CASRRNTEAFF
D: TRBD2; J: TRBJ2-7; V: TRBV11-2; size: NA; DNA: TGTGCCAGCAGCTTTGGAGCGGGAGGGCCTTTGGGGCAGTACTTC; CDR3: CASSFGAGGPLGQYF
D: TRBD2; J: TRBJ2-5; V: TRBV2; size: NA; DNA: TGTGCCAGCAGTGGGGAGGGCCAAGAGACCCAGTACTTC; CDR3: CASSGEGQETQYF
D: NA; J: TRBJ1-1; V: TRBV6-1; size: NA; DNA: TGTGCCAGCAGTGAAAGGGGGAACACTGAAGCTTTCTTT; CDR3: CASSERGNTEAFF
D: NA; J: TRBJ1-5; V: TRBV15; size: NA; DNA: TGTGCCACCAGCAACCTCTGGGGGGCAAGACAGCCCCAGCATTTT; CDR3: CATSNLWGARQPQHF
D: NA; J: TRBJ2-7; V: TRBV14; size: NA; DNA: TGTGCCAGCAGCCAACAGGATCGGCAGCAGTACTTC; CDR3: CASSQQDRQQYF
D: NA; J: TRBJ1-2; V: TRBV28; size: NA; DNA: TGTGCCAGCAGTTTAATCTCCAGCGGCTACACCTTC; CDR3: CASSLISSGYTF
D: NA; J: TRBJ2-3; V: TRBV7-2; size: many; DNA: TGTGCCAGCAGCTCGACTAGCACAGATACGCAGTATTTT; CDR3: CASSSTSTDTQYF
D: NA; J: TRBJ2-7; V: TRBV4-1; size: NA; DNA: TGCGCCAGCAGCCAAGTCGAATCCTATACCTACGAGCAGTACTTC; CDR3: CASSQVESYTYEQYF
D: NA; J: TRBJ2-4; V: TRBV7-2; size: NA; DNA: TGTGCCAGCAGCTTAGAGGGAGTCGGGAGTTGGGACATTCAGTACTTC; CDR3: CASSLEGVGSWDIQYF
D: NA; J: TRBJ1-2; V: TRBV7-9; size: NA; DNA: TGTGCCAGCAGCTTAGGCGGGGGGCGAAGCTATGGCTACACCTTC; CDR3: CASSLGGGRSYGYTF
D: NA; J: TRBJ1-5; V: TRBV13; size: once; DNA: TGTGCCAGCAGCGCGCCACAGGGTCTTATTCAGCCCCAGCATTTT; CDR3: CASSAPQGLIQPQHF
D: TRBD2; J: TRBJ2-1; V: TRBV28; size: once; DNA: TGTGCCGGTGGGGGAGGGAGCTACAATGAGCAGTTCTTC; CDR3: CAGGGGSYNEQFF
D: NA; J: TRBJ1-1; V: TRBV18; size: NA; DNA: TGTGCCAGCTCAGGAACACAGAACACTGAAGCTTTCTTT; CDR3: CASSGTQNTEAFF
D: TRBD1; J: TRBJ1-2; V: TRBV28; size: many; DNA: TGTGCCAGCAGTCGAGGACAGGGCAGAGATGGCTACACCTTC; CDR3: CASSRGQGRDGYTF
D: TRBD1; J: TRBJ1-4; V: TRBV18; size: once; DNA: TGTGCCAGCTCAACGGGACAGGGAGGTGAAAAACTGTTTTTT; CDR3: CASSTGQGGEKLFF
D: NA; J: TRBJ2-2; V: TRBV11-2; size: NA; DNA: TGTGCCAGCAGCTTAGACGCCTTTACAAACACCGGGGAGCTGTTTTTT; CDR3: CASSLDAFTNTGELFF
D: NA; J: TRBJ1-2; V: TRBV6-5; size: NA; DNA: TGTGCCAGCACTCACCGCGCGGGCCGGAACTATGGCTACACCTTC; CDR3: CASTHRAGRNYGYTF
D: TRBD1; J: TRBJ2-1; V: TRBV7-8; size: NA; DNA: TGTGCCAGCAGCTTCCTCTCGGGACAGGGGAGAAATGAGCAGTTCTTC; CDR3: CASSFLSGQGRNEQFF
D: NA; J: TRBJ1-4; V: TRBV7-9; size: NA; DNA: TGTGCCAGCAGCTTAGCCAGACTTAATGAAAAACTGTTTTTT; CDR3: CASSLARLNEKLFF
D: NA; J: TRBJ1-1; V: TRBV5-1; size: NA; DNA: TGCGCCAGCGGATCAAACAGGGCCACTGAAGCTTTCTTT; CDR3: CASGSNRATEAFF
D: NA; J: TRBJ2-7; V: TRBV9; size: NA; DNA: TGTGCCAGCAGCCCCCGGGGCAGCGAGACCTACGAGCAGTACTTC; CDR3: CASSPRGSETYEQYF
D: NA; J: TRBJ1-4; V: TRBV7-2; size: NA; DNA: TGTGCCAGCAGCTTAAGGCCCGTGAATGAAAAACTGTTTTTT; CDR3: CASSLRPVNEKLFF
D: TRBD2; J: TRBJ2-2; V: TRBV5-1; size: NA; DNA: TGCGCCAGCAGAGCGGGAGGCGCGAACACCGGGGAGCTGTTTTTT; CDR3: CASRAGGANTGELFF
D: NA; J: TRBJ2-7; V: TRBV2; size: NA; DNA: TGTGCCAGCAGTGCCCTGGGCAGGTACTACGAGCAGTACTTC; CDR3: CASSALGRYYEQYF
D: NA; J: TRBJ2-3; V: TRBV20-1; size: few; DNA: TGCAGTGCCCCCTCCACAGATACGCAGTATTTT; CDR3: CSAPSTDTQYF
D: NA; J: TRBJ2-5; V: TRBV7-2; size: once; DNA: TGTGCCAGCAGCCCGGGACCTATAGGGAGGTTGGAGTACTTC; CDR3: CASSPGPIGRLEYF
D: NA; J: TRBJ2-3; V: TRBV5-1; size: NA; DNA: TGCGCCAGCAGCTTGGGCAGGGTCTCCACAGATACGCAGTATTTT; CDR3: CASSLGRVSTDTQYF
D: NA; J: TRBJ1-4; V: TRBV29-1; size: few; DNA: TGCAGCGGGGCTACTAATGAAAAACTGTTTTTT; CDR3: CSGATNEKLFF
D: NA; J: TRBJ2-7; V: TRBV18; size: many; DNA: TGTGCCAGCTCACCACCGGGGGCCCCGACCTACGAGCAGTACTTC; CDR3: CASSPPGAPTYEQYF
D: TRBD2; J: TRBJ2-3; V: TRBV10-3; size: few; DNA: TGTGCCATAATGACTAGCGGTGAGGGGACAGATACGCAGTATTTT; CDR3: CAIMTSGEGTDTQYF
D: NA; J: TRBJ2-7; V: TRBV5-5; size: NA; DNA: TGTGCCAGCAGCTTGGAAGTCGGGACCCAGGGGTACGAGCAGTACTTC; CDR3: CASSLEVGTQGYEQYF
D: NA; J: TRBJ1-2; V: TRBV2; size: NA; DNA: TGTGCCAGCAGGGACAATAACTATGGCTACACCTTC; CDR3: CASRDNNYGYTF
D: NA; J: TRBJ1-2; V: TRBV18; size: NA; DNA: TGTGCCAGCTCACCACCGTGGGACAAGAACTATGGCTACACCTTC; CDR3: CASSPPWDKNYGYTF
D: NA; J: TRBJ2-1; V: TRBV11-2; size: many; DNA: TGTGCCAGCAGCCGCGACAGGTCGATAGTTCAGTTCTTC; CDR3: CASSRDRSIVQFF
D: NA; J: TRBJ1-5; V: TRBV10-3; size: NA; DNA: TGTGCCATCAGTGAGAGGGGACCCGTTGGGACACCTAGCAATCAGCCCCAGCATTTT; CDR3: CAISERGPVGTPSNQPQHF
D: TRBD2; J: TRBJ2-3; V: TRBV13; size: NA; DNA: TGTGCCAGCAAATGGTCTAGCGGCCCGTACACAGATACGCAGTATTTT; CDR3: CASKWSSGPYTDTQYF